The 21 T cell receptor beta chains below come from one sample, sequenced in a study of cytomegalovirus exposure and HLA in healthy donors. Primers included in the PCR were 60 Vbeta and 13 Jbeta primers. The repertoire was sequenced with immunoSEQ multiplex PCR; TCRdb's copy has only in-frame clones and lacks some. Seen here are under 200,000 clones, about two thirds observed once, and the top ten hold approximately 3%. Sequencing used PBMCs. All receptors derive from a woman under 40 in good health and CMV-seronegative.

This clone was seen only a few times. This CDR3 is CASSLGSGPGIPYGYTF. The CDR3 coding sequence is TGTGCCAGCAGCTTAGGGTCAGGCCCCGGCATTCCCTATGGCTACACCTTC. J is TRBJ1-2 and V is TRBV7-2; D gene uncertain. Germline CDR1 and CDR2: SGHTA and FQGNSA. The CDR3 length is 17 residues. V was pared by 1 base and J by 4 bases, with 19 bases between.

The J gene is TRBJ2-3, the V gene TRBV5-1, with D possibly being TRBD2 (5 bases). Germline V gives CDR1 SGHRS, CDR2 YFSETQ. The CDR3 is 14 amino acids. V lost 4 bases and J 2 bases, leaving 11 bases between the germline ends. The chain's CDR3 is CASSSGRITDTQYF. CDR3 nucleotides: TGCGCCAGCAGCAGCGGACGGATCACAGATACGCAGTATTTT.

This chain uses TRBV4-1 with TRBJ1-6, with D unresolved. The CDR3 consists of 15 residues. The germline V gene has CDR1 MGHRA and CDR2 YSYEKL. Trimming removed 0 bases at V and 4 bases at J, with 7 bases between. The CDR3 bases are TGCGCCAGCAGCCAAGACCAGTATTATAATTCACCCCTCCACTTT. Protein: CASSQDQYYNSPLHF.

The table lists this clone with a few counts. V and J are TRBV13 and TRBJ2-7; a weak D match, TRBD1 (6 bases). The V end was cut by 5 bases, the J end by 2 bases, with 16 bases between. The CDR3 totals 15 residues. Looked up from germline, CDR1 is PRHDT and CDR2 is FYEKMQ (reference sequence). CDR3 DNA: TGTGCCAGCAGCCCAGGAGGACAGCCCCCCTACGAGCAGTACTTC. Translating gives CASSPGGQPPYEQYF. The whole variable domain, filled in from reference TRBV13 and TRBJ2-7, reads AAGVIQSPRHLIKEKRETATLKCYPIPRHDTVYWYQQGPGQDPQFLISFYEKMQSDKGSIPDRFSAQQFSDYHSELNMSSLELGDSALYFCASSPGGQPPYEQYFGPGTRLTVT.

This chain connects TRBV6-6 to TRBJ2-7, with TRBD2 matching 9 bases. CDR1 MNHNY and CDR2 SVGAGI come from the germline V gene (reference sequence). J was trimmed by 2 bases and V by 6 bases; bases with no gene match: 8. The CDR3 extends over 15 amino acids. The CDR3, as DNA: TGTGCCAGCAGAGCACTAGCGGGTCCCCCCTACGAGCAGTACTTC. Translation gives CASRALAGPPYEQYF.

For the CDR3, the DNA is TGTGCCAGCAGAAGTGTGACCCAGGCCCAGTACTTC. This codes for CASRSVTQAQYF. V is TRBV28 and J is TRBJ2-5, with D unclear. The germline V gene has CDR1 MDHEN and CDR2 SYDVKM. This CDR3 is built from 12 residues. V shed 6 bases and J shed 9 bases, with 14 bases lying between them.

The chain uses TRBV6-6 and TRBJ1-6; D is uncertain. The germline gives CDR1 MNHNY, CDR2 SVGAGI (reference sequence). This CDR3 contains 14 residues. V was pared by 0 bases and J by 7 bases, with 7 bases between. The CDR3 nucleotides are TGTGCCAGCAGTTACTCAGCCACGAATTCACCCCTCCACTTT. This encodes CASSYSATNSPLHF.

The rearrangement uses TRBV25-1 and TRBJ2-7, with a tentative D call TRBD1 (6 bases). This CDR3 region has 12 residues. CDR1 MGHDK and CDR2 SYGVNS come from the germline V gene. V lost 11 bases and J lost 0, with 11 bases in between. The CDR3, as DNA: TGTGCCTGTCGACAGGACTCCTACGAGCAGTACTTC. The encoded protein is CACRQDSYEQYF.

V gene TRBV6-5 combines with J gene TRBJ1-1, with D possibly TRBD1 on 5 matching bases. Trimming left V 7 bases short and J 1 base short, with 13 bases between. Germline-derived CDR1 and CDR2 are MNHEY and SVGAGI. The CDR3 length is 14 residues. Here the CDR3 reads CASKGSLSNTEAFF. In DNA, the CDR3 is TGTGCCAGCAAGGGGTCCCTATCGAACACTGAAGCTTTCTTT.

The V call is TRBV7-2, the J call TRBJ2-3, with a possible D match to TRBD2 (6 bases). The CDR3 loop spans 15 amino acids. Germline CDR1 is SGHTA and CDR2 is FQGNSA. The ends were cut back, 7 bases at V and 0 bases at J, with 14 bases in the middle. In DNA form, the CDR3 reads TGTGCCAGCAAGGTGGGGGGTGGAAGCACAGATACGCAGTATTTT. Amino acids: CASKVGGGSTDTQYF.

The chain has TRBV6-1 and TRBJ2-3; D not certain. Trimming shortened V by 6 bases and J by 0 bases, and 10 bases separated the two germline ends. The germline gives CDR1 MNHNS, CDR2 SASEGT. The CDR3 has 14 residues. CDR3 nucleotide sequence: TGTGCCAGCAGCACAATGCTGAGCACAGATACGCAGTATTTT. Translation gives CASSTMLSTDTQYF.

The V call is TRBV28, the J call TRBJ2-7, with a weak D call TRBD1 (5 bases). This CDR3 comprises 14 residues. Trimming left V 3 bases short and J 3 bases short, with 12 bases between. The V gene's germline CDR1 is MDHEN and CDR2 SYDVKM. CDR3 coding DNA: TGTGCCAGCAGTTTCCCCCAGACAGACTACGAGCAGTACTTC. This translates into CASSFPQTDYEQYF.

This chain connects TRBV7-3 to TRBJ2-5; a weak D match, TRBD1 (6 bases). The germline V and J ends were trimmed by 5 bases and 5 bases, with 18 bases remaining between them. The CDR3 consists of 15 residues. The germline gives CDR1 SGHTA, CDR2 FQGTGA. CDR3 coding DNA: TGTGCCAGCAGCGCCGCCGGGTCGCAGGGGGAGACCCAGTACTTC. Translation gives CASSAAGSQGETQYF.

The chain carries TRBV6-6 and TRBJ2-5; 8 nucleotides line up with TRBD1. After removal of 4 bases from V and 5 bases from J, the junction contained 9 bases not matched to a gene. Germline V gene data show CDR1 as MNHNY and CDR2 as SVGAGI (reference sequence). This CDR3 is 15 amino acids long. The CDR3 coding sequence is TGTGCCAGCAGTTCCCGGACAGGGTATCTGGAGACCCAGTACTTC. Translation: CASSSRTGYLETQYF.

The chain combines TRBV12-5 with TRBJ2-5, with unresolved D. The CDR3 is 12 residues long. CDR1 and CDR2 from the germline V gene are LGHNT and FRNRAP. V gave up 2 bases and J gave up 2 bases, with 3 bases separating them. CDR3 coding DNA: TGTGCTAGTGGTTTGCAACAAGAGACCCAGTACTTC. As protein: CASGLQQETQYF.

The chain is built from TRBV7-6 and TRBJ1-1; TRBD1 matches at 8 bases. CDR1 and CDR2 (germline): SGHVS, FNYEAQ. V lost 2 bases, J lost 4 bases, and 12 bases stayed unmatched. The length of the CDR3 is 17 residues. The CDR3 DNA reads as TGTGCCAGCAGCTTACTCCGTCCGGGACAGGCGGGCACTGAAGCTTTCTTT. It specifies CASSLLRPGQAGTEAFF.

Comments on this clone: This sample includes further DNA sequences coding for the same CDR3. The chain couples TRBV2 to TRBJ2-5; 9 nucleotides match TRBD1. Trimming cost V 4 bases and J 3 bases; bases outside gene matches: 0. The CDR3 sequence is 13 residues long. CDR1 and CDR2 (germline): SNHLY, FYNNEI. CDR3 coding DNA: TGTGCCAGCAGTGGGGACAGGGAAGAGACCCAGTACTTC. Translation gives CASSGDREETQYF.

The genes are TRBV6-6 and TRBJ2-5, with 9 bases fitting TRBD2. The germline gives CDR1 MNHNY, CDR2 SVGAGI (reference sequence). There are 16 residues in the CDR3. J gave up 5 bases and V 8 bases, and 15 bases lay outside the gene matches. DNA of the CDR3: TGTGCCAGCTCCCAGGCCTGGCGGGGGGGCCTTGAGACCCAGTACTTC. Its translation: CASSQAWRGGLETQYF.

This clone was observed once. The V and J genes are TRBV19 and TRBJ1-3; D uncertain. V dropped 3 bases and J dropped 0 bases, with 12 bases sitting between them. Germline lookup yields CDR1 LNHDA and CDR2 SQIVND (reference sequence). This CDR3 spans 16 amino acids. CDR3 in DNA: TGTGCCAGTAGTATCACTCGGCGGGACTCTGGAAACACCATATATTTT. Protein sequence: CASSITRRDSGNTIYF.

The CDR3 DNA reads TGCGCCAGCAGCCAAGAAAACAGGGGTTTTCACGAGCAGTACTTC. Protein sequence: CASSQENRGFHEQYF. This chain uses TRBV4-3 with TRBJ2-7; 7 nucleotides agree with TRBD1. Germline CDR1 and CDR2: LGHNA and YSLEER. Trimming took 0 bases from V and 5 from J; bases not matched to a gene: 7. CDR3 length: 15 amino acids.

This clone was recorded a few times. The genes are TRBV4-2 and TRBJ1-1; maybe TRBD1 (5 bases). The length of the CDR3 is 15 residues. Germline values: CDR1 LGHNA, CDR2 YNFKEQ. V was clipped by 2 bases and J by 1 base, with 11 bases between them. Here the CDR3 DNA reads TGTGCCAGCAGCCAACCCGACGGGGGGAACACTGAAGCTTTCTTT. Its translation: CASSQPDGGNTEAFF.